A single sample gave rise to the 24 T cell receptor beta chains below, sequenced in a study of lung T cells in sarcoidosis with Löfgren's syndrome. TCRdb reprocessed the reads with MiXCR, giving one entry per CDR3 protein. Among 60,000 or so distinct CDR3 sequences listed, 21% were seen once. Sample: CD4+ T cells from PBMCs. These TCRs come from a human donor with sarcoidosis (Löfgren's syndrome or another form), or a control subject (not recorded which).

The sample holds many counts of this clonotype. The chain employs TRBV20-1 and TRBJ1-3, with D tentatively TRBD1 (5 bases). Trimming took 0 bases from V and 2 from J, leaving 14 bases between them. Germline V gene lookup returns CDR1 DFQATT and CDR2 SNEGSKA (reference sequence). This CDR3 is built from 16 residues. CDR3 DNA: TGCAGTGCTAGAGATGGGGGGAAGGGAACTGGAAACACCATATATTTT. The encoded protein is CSARDGGKGTGNTIYF.

The chain combines TRBV19 with TRBJ2-5, with D perhaps TRBD2 (6 bases). Trimming stripped 10 bases from V and 4 bases from J, with 16 bases between. Germline loops: CDR1 LNHDA, CDR2 SQIVND (reference sequence). The CDR3 is made up of 13 amino acids. CDR3 nucleotides: TGTGCCACCACGCAAAGGGGAGGAGAGACCCAGTACTTC. Amino acids: CATTQRGGETQYF.

The V and J genes are TRBV3-1 and TRBJ2-5; 11 bases are a match to TRBD2. This CDR3 region has 16 residues. The trim removed 4 bases at V and 2 bases at J, leaving 6 bases unmatched. Germline lookup yields CDR1 LGHDT and CDR2 YNNKEL (reference sequence). This chain's CDR3 is CASSRRTSGSQETQYF. CDR3 sequence (DNA): TGTGCCAGCAGCCGCCGGACTAGCGGGTCACAAGAGACCCAGTACTTC.

This clonotype was recorded a few times. The gene calls are TRBV5-4 and TRBJ2-5; TRBD1 matches 8 bases. This CDR3 contains 13 residues. V was pared by 4 bases and J by 9 bases, with 8 bases of the junction left unmatched. Germline lookup yields CDR1 SGHNT and CDR2 YYREEE (reference sequence). For the CDR3, the DNA is TGTGCCAGCAGCGCGGGACAGGCCGTGCCCCAGTACTTC. Amino acid sequence: CASSAGQAVPQYF.

This clonotype was observed many times. The rearrangement links TRBV2 to TRBJ2-3, with 10 bases identical to TRBD2. CDR1 is SNHLY, CDR2 FYNNEI, per germline. V lost 6 bases and J lost 4; bases outside the gene matches: 10. The CDR3 is 16 residues long. The CDR3: CASSVLAGSTADTQYF. Written as DNA, the CDR3 is TGTGCCAGCAGCGTACTAGCGGGGTCAACGGCAGATACGCAGTATTTT.

This clonotype came up a few times. The chain carries TRBV7-2 and TRBJ2-3, with 9 bases matching TRBD2. Germline trimming cut 4 bases from V and 4 bases from J; bases unmatched to any gene: 6. The CDR3 sequence is 15 residues long. The germline V gene has CDR1 SGHTA and CDR2 FQGNSA. The CDR3: CASSYKAGGSDTQYF. The CDR3, as DNA: TGTGCCAGCAGCTATAAGGCGGGAGGGTCAGATACGCAGTATTTT.

This clonotype appeared many times. The J gene is TRBJ2-3, the V gene TRBV19, with TRBD2 matching 7 bases. The CDR3 contains 16 residues. Germline V gives CDR1 LNHDA, CDR2 SQIVND (reference sequence). J gave up 4 bases and V 6 bases, and 13 bases lay outside the gene matches. CDR3 in amino acids: CASSAVAGPKADTQYF. In DNA, the CDR3 is TGTGCCAGTAGCGCCGTAGCGGGCCCTAAAGCAGATACGCAGTATTTT.

The rearrangement joins TRBV12-3 or TRBV12-4 to TRBJ1-1; D may be TRBD1 (6 bases). This CDR3 region has 14 residues. The V and J ends lost 6 bases and 2 bases respectively, with 13 bases between them. CDR3 nucleotide sequence: TGTGCCAGCAGCGAACACAGGGCAAACACTGAAGCTTTCTTT. This sequence encodes CASSEHRANTEAFF.

This clonotype was detected many times. J is TRBJ2-7 and V is TRBV18, with D perhaps matching TRBD1 (5 bases). Trimming cost V 1 base and J 2 bases, with 9 bases left between them. CDR3 length: 14 amino acids. CDR1 KGHSH and CDR2 LQKENI come from the germline V gene. The CDR3 sequence: CASSPQGPAYEQYF. CDR3 DNA sequence: TGTGCCAGCTCACCACAGGGGCCTGCCTACGAGCAGTACTTC.

Note on this clonotype: A read error may be the cause here, since a much bigger clone is one base away. This rearrangement joins TRBV20-1 to TRBJ2-3; maybe TRBD2 (6 bases). Per germline, CDR1 DFQATT and CDR2 SNEGSKA (reference sequence). The CDR3 spans 15 residues. The V and J ends lost 3 bases and 1 base respectively, with 14 bases between them. CDR3 sequence (DNA): TGCAGTGCTAGCCCCCTAACGGGGGGCACAGATACGCAGTATTTT. Translated, it gives CSASPLTGGTDTQYF.

This sequence joins TRBV5-1 and TRBJ1-4; D ambiguous. Trimming stripped 2 bases from V and 2 bases from J, with 7 bases between. This CDR3 region has 14 residues. CDR1 is SGHRS and CDR2 is YFSETQ in the germline V gene. The CDR3 is CASSFQGTNEKLFF. CDR3 bases: TGCGCCAGCAGCTTTCAAGGGACTAATGAAAAACTGTTTTTT.

Notes on this clonotype: It may be a read error: a sequence one base away is much more abundant. This chain connects TRBV27 to TRBJ2-1, with TRBD2 as a possible D gene (5 bases). There are 15 residues in the CDR3. Germline CDR1 reads MNHEY; CDR2 reads SMNVEV (reference sequence). V lost 6 bases and J 8 bases, leaving 20 bases between the germline ends. The CDR3 DNA sequence: TGTGCCAGCAGCGGGGTCTATTCATACTCCCATGAGCAGTTCTTC. Residues: CASSGVYSYSHEQFF.

This clonotype was observed many times. This chain links TRBV7-3 with TRBJ2-6; weak D call: TRBD1 (7 bases). The CDR3 consists of 19 residues. The germline V gene has CDR1 SGHTA and CDR2 FQGTGA. The V and J ends lost 5 bases and 0 bases respectively, with 20 bases between them. DNA of the CDR3: TGTGCCAGCAGCCCCATGGGGCAGGGGGGTAGCTCTGGGGCCAACGTCCTGACTTTC. Encoded protein: CASSPMGQGGSSGANVLTF.

This chain joins TRBV20-1 and TRBJ2-3; D may correspond to TRBD1 or TRBD2 (5 bases each). V was cut by 1 base and J by 0 bases, with 20 bases left in between. The CDR3 has 18 amino acids. The germline gives CDR1 DFQATT, CDR2 SNEGSKA (reference sequence). CDR3 bases: TGCAGTGCTAGAGCCCCGTGGGGGAGTGGGGCAAGCACAGATACGCAGTATTTT. The encoded protein is CSARAPWGSGASTDTQYF.

This clonotype occurred many times. The CDR3 region has the DNA TGTGCCAGCAGCCTTATGTCCCAGAGGGAGTTCTTC. Residues: CASSLMSQREFF. V is TRBV28 and J is TRBJ2-1; perhaps TRBD2 as D (5 bases). V lost 6 bases and J 14 bases, leaving 17 bases between the germline ends. The CDR3 has 12 amino acids. Germline assignment: CDR1 MDHEN and CDR2 SYDVKM.

As regards this clonotype: This may come from a read error, since a much larger clone is one base off. The V call is TRBV20-1, the J call TRBJ1-2; TRBD1 matches 7 bases. Trimming took 5 bases from V and 7 from J; bases not matched to a gene: 7. Germline lookup yields CDR1 DFQATT and CDR2 SNEGSKA (reference sequence). The CDR3 is 12 amino acids. CDR3 protein: CSAARAGGGYTF. The CDR3 bases are TGCAGTGCTGCCCGGGCAGGGGGTGGCTACACCTTC.

In this sample, this clonotype turned up a few times. V and J are TRBV4-1 and TRBJ2-7, with 10 bases that match TRBD2. Trimming at V came to 3 bases and at J to 0 bases, leaving 5 bases not matched to a gene. The germline CDR1 and CDR2 sequences are MGHRA and YSYEKL. The CDR3 is 16 amino acids. The CDR3 nucleotides are TGCGCCAGCAGCCAGGAACTAGCGGGGAACTCCTACGAGCAGTACTTC. Protein: CASSQELAGNSYEQYF.

This clonotype has a count of ten or more. The rearrangement links TRBV6-1 to TRBJ1-4, with unresolved D. The germline V and J ends were trimmed by 5 bases and 0 bases, with 7 bases remaining between them. CDR1 and CDR2 from the germline V gene are MNHNS and SASEGT. The CDR3 runs to 14 residues. The CDR3 spells CASSKDPTNEKLFF. The DNA for the CDR3 is TGTGCCAGCAGTAAAGATCCAACTAATGAAAAACTGTTTTTT.

This clonotype is medium-sized. The chain has TRBV27 and TRBJ2-1; 7 bases agree with TRBD1. The V segment lost 5 bases and the J segment 1 base; nucleotides outside the gene matches: 5. The germline V gene has CDR1 MNHEY and CDR2 SMNVEV (reference sequence). This CDR3 is 15 amino acids long. The CDR3 DNA is TGTGCCAGCAGTCTTCGGACAGGATCCTACAATGAGCAGTTCTTC. Its protein is CASSLRTGSYNEQFF.

The chain joins TRBV29-1 to TRBJ2-3; D might be TRBD1 (5 bases). The CDR3 runs 12 residues. Germline V gene lookup returns CDR1 SQVTM and CDR2 ANQGSEA. V was clipped by 4 bases and J by 4 bases, with 9 bases between them. The CDR3 here is CSVGTSADTQYF. The CDR3 DNA follows: TGCAGCGTTGGGACATCGGCAGATACGCAGTATTTT.

This clonotype has ten or more counts. This chain uses TRBV6-1 with TRBJ2-5, with D perhaps matching TRBD2 (6 bases). Germline lookup yields CDR1 MNHNS and CDR2 SASEGT. The V gene lost 6 bases and the J gene lost 4 bases, with 12 bases spanning the gap. The CDR3 sequence is 13 residues long. The CDR3: CASSQGGLETQYF. In nucleotides, the CDR3 is TGTGCCAGCAGCCAGGGAGGCCTAGAGACCCAGTACTTC.

The chain carries TRBV18 and TRBJ2-7, with 9 bases that match TRBD1. CDR1 is KGHSH and CDR2 is LQKENI in the germline V gene. The CDR3 runs 15 residues. V lost 4 bases to trimming and J lost 6 bases; unmatched junction nucleotides: 10. CDR3 loop: CASSLTRTGVPEQYV. The DNA for the CDR3 is TGTGCCAGCTCACTGACGAGGACAGGGGTCCCCGAGCAGTACGTC.

This clonotype was recorded at least ten times. The rearrangement uses TRBV19 and TRBJ2-6, with D unclear. Trimming stripped 6 bases from V and 0 bases from J, with 9 bases between. The CDR3 consists of 15 residues. The germline CDR1 and CDR2 sequences are LNHDA and SQIVND (reference sequence). CDR3 bases: TGTGCCAGTAGAGACGGCCACTCTGGGGCCAACGTCCTGACTTTC. As protein: CASRDGHSGANVLTF.

This clonotype was observed a handful of times. V gene TRBV6-1 combines with J gene TRBJ2-5; a weak D match, TRBD2 (6 bases). Between the trimmed V and J ends, which lost 7 bases and 5 bases, there was a span of 20 bases. This CDR3 region has 15 residues. Looked up from germline, CDR1 is MNHNS and CDR2 is SASEGT. The CDR3 sequence is CASIKGPARGETQYF. The CDR3 DNA is TGTGCCAGCATTAAAGGACCGGCCCGGGGGGAGACCCAGTACTTC.